These T cell receptor beta chains were read from a single sample in a study of shared clonotypes between healthy human individuals. Repertoires were generated with immunoSEQ multiplex PCR, while TCRdb's copy carries only in-frame clones and drops some. The profile shows about 2.3 million clones, 85% to 95% of them singletons. Sequenced material: naive CD4+ T cells from PBMCs. The receptors come from a man aged 18 to 29 in good health. Some clones in this sample may be carry-over from other donors' samples. The CDR3 runs from the conserved cysteine through the conserved F or W.

v_call cdr3_aa
TRBV5-1 CASSHTRLAGAHQETQYF
TRBV6-5 CASRSDRGHGYTF
TRBV19 CASSDGRVANEQFF
TRBV5-8 CASSPFYEQYF
TRBV11-2 CASRMPRDRGQGEQFF
TRBV10-3 CAIRDRDRVGEQYF
TRBV7-6 CASSLVPNLNEKLFF
TRBV2 CASSGLLADAYNEQFF
TRBV6-6 CASKPSGYEQYF
TRBV5-1 CASSLGQVEDTQYF
TRBV27 CASRSRGFASLGGTGELFF
TRBV5-6 CASSYRALSGNTIYF
TRBV11-1 CASSRGRWTRQFF
TRBV5-1 CASSRRLAGLIQYF
TRBV28 CASRGLFLSGELFF
TRBV27 CASQRQVNSPLHF
TRBV6-1 CASSAGTHSGNTIYF
TRBV27 CASSPTAGVVETQYF
TRBV23-1 CASSQGRGNQPQHF
TRBV7-8 CASSFRDRGYEQYF
TRBV19 CASTGTSGKETQYF
TRBV28 CASSLSSIRNEQYF
TRBV6-1 CATGTARVGSYEQYF
TRBV29-1 CSVEMEQGGAGYTF
TRBV9 CASSVGTAAYGYTF
TRBV6-1 CASSEIPGGGYTF
TRBV5-1 CASSMGYTDTQYF
TRBV19 CASTILGTGGQETQYF
TRBV11-2 CASSLARTGTYEQYF
TRBV4-3 CASSQQLRTSGRLGADTQYF
TRBV7-2 CASSLGPTASYEQYF
TRBV10-2 CASSEQGASEQYF
TRBV4-2 CASSQAGGNVETQYF
TRBV7-9 CASTTEGGSSYEQYF
TRBV30 CAWEGDSYNEQFF
TRBV29-1 CSVEGRTKNIQYF
TRBV27 CASSIRVPSTDTQYF
TRBV6-1 CASRSREGAPEAFF
TRBV19 CASSITATNEKLFF
TRBV5-1 CASSPGASTNEKLFF
TRBV28 CASSFGTGRGQPQHF
TRBV10-3 CAISEGGGWKWAEAFF
TRBV4-1 CASSPGRSEELFF
TRBV27 CASSLRPDRLVGYGYTF
TRBV7-2 CASSHNSASNSPLHF
TRBV19 CASSIDLWAGNTEAFF
TRBV28 CASTAGLAGSYF
TRBV9 CASSVEPSSYNEQFF
TRBV7-2 CASSVNINTEAFF
TRBV29-1 CSVDRWETQYF
TRBV28 CASWSRQGTEAFF
TRBV6-6 CASSYGRAHSYNEQFF
TRBV4-3 CASSFARTASGNTIYF
TRBV29-1 CSAGDRTVKGYTF
TRBV11-2 CASSLVTSTDTQYF
TRBV11-3 CASSPGRTSGETQYF
TRBV5-1 CASSPRVRGSGNTEAFF